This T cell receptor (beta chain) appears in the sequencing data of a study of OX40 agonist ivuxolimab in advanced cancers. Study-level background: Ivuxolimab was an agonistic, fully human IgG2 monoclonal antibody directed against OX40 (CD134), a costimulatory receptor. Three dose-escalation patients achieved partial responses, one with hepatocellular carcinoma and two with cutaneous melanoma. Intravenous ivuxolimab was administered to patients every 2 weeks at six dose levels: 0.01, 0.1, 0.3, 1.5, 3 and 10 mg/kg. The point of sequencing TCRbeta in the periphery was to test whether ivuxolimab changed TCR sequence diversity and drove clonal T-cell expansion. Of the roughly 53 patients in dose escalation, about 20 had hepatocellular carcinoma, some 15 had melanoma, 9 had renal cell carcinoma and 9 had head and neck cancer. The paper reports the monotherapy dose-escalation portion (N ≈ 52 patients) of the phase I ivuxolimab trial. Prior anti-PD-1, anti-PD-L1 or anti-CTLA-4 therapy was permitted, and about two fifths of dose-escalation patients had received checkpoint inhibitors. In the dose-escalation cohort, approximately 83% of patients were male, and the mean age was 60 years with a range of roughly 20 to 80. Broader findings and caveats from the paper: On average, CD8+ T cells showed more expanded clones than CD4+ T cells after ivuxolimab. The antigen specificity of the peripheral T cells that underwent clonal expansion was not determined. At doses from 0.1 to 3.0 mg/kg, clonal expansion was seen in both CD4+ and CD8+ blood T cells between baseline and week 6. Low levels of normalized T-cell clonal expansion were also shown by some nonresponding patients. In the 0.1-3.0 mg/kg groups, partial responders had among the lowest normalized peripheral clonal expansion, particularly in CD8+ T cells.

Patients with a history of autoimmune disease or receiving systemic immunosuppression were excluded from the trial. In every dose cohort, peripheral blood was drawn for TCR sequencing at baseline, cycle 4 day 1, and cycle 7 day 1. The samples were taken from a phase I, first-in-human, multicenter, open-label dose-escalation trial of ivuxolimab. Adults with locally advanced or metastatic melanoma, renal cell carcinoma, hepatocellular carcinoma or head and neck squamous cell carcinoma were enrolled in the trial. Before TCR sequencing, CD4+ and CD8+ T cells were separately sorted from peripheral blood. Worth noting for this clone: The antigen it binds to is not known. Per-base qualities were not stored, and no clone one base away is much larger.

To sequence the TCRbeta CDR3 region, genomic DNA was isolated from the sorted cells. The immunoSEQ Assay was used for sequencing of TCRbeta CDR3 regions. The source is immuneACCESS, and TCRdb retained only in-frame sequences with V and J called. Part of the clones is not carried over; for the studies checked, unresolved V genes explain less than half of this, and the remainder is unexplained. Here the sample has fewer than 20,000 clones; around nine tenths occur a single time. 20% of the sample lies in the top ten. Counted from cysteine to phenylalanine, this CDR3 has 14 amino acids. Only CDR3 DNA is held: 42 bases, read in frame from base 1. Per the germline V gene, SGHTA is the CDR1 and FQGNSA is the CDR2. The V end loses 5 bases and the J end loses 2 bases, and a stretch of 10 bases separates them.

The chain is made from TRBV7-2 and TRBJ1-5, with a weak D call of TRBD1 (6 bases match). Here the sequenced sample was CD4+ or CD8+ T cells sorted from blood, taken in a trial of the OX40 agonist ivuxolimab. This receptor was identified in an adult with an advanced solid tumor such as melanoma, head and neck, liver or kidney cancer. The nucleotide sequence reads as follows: TGTGCCAGCAGCCAACGGACAGGCAATCAGCCCCAGCATTTT. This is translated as CASSQRTGNQPQHF.